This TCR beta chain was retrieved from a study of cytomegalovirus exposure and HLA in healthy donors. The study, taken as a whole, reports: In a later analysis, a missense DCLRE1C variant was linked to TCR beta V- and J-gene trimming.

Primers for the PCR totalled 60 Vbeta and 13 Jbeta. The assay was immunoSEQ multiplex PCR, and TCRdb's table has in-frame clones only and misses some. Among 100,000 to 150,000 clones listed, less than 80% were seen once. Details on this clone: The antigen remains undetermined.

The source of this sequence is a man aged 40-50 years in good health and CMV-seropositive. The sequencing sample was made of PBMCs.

The CDR3 DNA is TGTGCCAGCAGTTACATTACAGGGAATAGCAATCAGCCCCAGCATTTT. Its translation: CASSYITGNSNQPQHF. The chain has TRBV6-6 and TRBJ1-5; tentatively, D is TRBD1 (6 bases). There are 16 residues in the CDR3. In germline, CDR1 is MNHNY, CDR2 SVGAGI (reference sequence). The V end was cut by 2 bases, the J end by 0 bases, with 11 bases between.